Following are 20 T cell receptor beta chains from one sample sequenced in a study of T cell changes during pregnancy in multiple sclerosis. Here immunoSEQ multiplex PCR was the method, and the copy in TCRdb shows in-frame clones only, minus some. The sample holds 55,000 to 70,000 clones; 90% to 95% are singletons and the top ten take about 1.7%. The material was peripheral blood, obtained after pregnancy. The source is a female donor with multiple sclerosis, enrolled in a pregnancy study.

The rearrangement joins TRBV30 to TRBJ2-5; 7 positions match TRBD1. Germline V lookup: CDR1 GTSNPN, CDR2 SVGIG (reference sequence). The ends lost 5 bases at V and 4 bases at J; junction bases unmatched: 4. The CDR3 runs 12 residues. The CDR3 nucleotides are TGTGCCTGGGATACAGGGGCAGAGACCCAGTACTTC. Translating it yields CAWDTGAETQYF.

The rearrangement uses TRBV7-9 and TRBJ2-1; TRBD1 agrees at 7 bases. Germline assignment: CDR1 SEHNR and CDR2 FQNEAQ (reference sequence). This CDR3 has 14 amino acids. The ends lost 5 bases at V and 2 bases at J; junction bases unmatched: 3. CDR3 in amino acids: CASSDGTAYNEQFF. The CDR3 coding sequence is TGTGCCAGCAGCGACGGGACAGCCTACAATGAGCAGTTCTTC.

The chain is built from TRBV27 and TRBJ2-7, with D possibly being TRBD2 (7 bases). The V gene lost 2 bases and the J gene lost 4 bases, with 15 bases spanning the gap. The germline gives CDR1 MNHEY, CDR2 SMNVEV (reference sequence). The CDR3 covers 15 residues. The CDR3 DNA follows: TGTGCCAGCAGTTTAGGAGGGAGGGGGTTGTACGAGCAGTACTTC. Translating gives CASSLGGRGLYEQYF.

V is TRBV6-5 and J is TRBJ1-2, with 7 bases lining up with TRBD1. The V segment lost 2 bases and the J segment 4 bases; nucleotides outside the gene matches: 7. From germline, CDR1 is MNHEY and CDR2 SVGAGI. The CDR3 is 15 amino acids. The CDR3 DNA is TGTGCCAGCAGTTACCGCCCAGGGGGTGTCTATGGCTACACCTTC. Its translation: CASSYRPGGVYGYTF.

The J gene is TRBJ1-2, the V gene TRBV9, with 7 nucleotides matching TRBD1. V was clipped by 4 bases and J by 3 bases; unmatched bases: 6. Looked up from germline, CDR1 is SGDLS and CDR2 is YYNGEE. The CDR3 has 14 residues. CDR3 sequence (DNA): TGTGCCAGCAGCCGGGAAGGGGGCGACTATGGCTACACCTTC. It specifies CASSREGGDYGYTF.

This rearrangement joins TRBV2 to TRBJ2-1; D not certain. V lost 9 bases and J lost 0, with 12 bases in between. The CDR3 has 14 residues. Germline CDR1 and CDR2: SNHLY and FYNNEI. DNA for the CDR3: TGTGCCAGTACGAGGCGGAGCTCCTACAATGAGCAGTTCTTC. Encoded protein: CASTRRSSYNEQFF.

The V gene is TRBV2, the J gene TRBJ1-1, with D perhaps TRBD1 (6 bases). The CDR3 extends over 13 amino acids. V was cut by 7 bases and J by 0 bases, with 9 bases left in between. Germline CDR1 reads SNHLY; CDR2 reads FYNNEI. CDR3 sequence reads: CASKGDLNTEAFF. The CDR3 coding sequence is TGTGCCAGCAAGGGGGACCTGAACACTGAAGCTTTCTTT.

The chain joins TRBV9 to TRBJ2-6; 7 bases match TRBD1. V lost 10 bases, J lost 0 bases, and 16 bases stayed unmatched. CDR3 size: 18 residues. CDR1 is SGDLS and CDR2 is YYNGEE in the germline V gene. The CDR3 loop is CAVAPPGQPLSGANVLTF. CDR3 nucleotides: TGTGCCGTTGCCCCACCGGGACAGCCACTCTCTGGGGCCAACGTCCTGACTTTC. Drawing the rest from reference TRBV9 and TRBJ2-6, the complete variable domain is DSGVTQTPKHLITATGQRVTLRCSPRSGDLSVYWYQQSLDQGLQFLIQYYNGEERAKGNILERFSAQQFPDLHSELNLSSLELGDSALYFCAVAPPGQPLSGANVLTFGAGSRLTVL.

The chain joins TRBV6-4 to TRBJ2-1, with 11 bases that match TRBD1. V was clipped by 6 bases and J by 8 bases; unmatched bases: 6. This CDR3 is 14 amino acids long. CDR1 and CDR2 (germline): MRHNA, SNTAGT. CDR3 in amino acids: CASREGQGVDEQFF. The CDR3 coding sequence is TGTGCCAGCAGGGAGGGACAGGGGGTCGATGAGCAGTTCTTC.

This rearrangement joins TRBV18 to TRBJ1-5; D may be TRBD1 (5 bases). V lost 5 bases to trimming and J lost 4 bases, with 18 bases between them. Per the germline V gene, CDR1 is KGHSH and CDR2 is LQKENI. The CDR3 covers 16 residues. The CDR3 DNA reads as TGTGCCAGCTCAACGCTCAGGGTAGGATCGAATCAGCCCCAGCATTTT. As protein: CASSTLRVGSNQPQHF.

The chain carries TRBV28 and TRBJ1-4; tentatively, D is TRBD1 (5 bases). The germline V and J ends were trimmed by 6 bases and 2 bases, with 16 bases remaining between them. This CDR3 spans 16 amino acids. Germline-derived CDR1 and CDR2 are MDHEN and SYDVKM. CDR3 DNA: TGTGCCAGCAGCTTTCGCAGGGAGGGGACTAATGAAAAACTGTTTTTT. Translating it yields CASSFRREGTNEKLFF.

V gene TRBV28 combines with J gene TRBJ1-5; a weak D match, TRBD1 (5 bases). The germline CDR1 and CDR2 sequences are MDHEN and SYDVKM. V was cut by 6 bases and J by 9 bases, with 18 bases left in between. This CDR3 region has 14 residues. Here the CDR3 DNA reads TGTGCCAGCAGAATCGGGCAGGGACTGTTGCCCCAGCATTTT. This codes for CASRIGQGLLPQHF.

CDR3 residues: CSVESRALGYTF. DNA of the CDR3: TGCAGCGTTGAATCCAGAGCGCTTGGCTACACCTTC. The V and J genes are TRBV29-1 and TRBJ1-2; D gene unclear. Trimming removed 2 bases from V and 7 bases from J, with 11 bases in between. Per the germline V gene, CDR1 is SQVTM and CDR2 is ANQGSEA. The CDR3 covers 12 residues.

This clone showed up just a few times. The V call is TRBV5-4, the J call TRBJ1-1; unclear D gene. Germline CDR1 SGHNT, CDR2 YYREEE (reference sequence). This CDR3 region has 14 residues. V was trimmed by 3 bases and J by 8 bases, leaving 17 bases between them. The CDR3, as DNA: TGTGCCAGCAGCTCCTATATGACGGGAACCGAAGCTTTCTTT. Its translation: CASSSYMTGTEAFF.

The CDR3 region is CASSSRANPTGTQYF. CDR3 nucleotide sequence: TGTGCCAGCAGCTCCCGAGCTAATCCAACCGGGACCCAGTACTTC. The rearrangement joins TRBV5-6 to TRBJ2-5; D remains ambiguous. The germline gives CDR1 SGHDT, CDR2 YYEEEE. The CDR3 has 15 residues. The V gene lost 3 bases and the J gene lost 7 bases, with 19 bases spanning the gap.

The chain combines TRBV5-4 with TRBJ2-6; D gene unclear. Per the germline V gene, CDR1 is SGHNT and CDR2 is YYREEE (reference sequence). The CDR3 contains 17 residues. The ends were cut back, 1 base at V and 0 bases at J, with 11 bases in the middle. The chain's CDR3 is CASSLPTLYSGANVLTF. DNA for the CDR3: TGTGCCAGCAGCTTGCCCACTTTGTACTCTGGGGCCAACGTCCTGACTTTC.

This rearrangement joins TRBV5-4 to TRBJ2-2; D possibly corresponds to TRBD1 (6 bases). The V and J ends lost 4 bases and 0 bases respectively, with 7 bases between them. CDR3 length: 14 amino acids. Germline CDR1 reads SGHNT; CDR2 reads YYREEE (reference sequence). Here the CDR3 reads CASSRTANTGELFF. The CDR3 DNA reads TGTGCCAGCAGCCGGACAGCGAACACCGGGGAGCTGTTTTTT.

The V and J genes are TRBV19 and TRBJ2-7; the match to TRBD1 covers 8 bases. V was pared by 5 bases and J by 4 bases, with 7 bases of the junction left unmatched. CDR1 is LNHDA, CDR2 SQIVND, per germline (reference sequence). The CDR3 is made up of 14 amino acids. CDR3 DNA sequence: TGTGCCAGTAGTTCCCGGGACAGGACTTACGAGCAGTACTTC. Its translation is CASSSRDRTYEQYF.

This clone was counted once. The chain recombines TRBV4-2 with TRBJ2-1, with a tentative D call TRBD2 (7 bases). V was shortened by 0 bases and J by 4 bases, with 19 bases between the two germline ends. The germline V gene encodes CDR1 LGHNA and CDR2 YNFKEQ. The CDR3 loop spans 18 amino acids. This CDR3 reads CASSQDLVRGAGYNEQFF. In DNA form, the CDR3 reads TGTGCCAGCAGCCAAGACTTAGTTCGGGGGGCCGGATACAATGAGCAGTTCTTC.

This clone showed up just once. The chain recombines TRBV4-3 with TRBJ2-2, with a tentative D call TRBD2 (6 bases). This CDR3 is built from 15 residues. The ends were cut back, 0 bases at V and 7 bases at J, with 12 bases in the middle. Germline V CDR1 and CDR2: LGHNA, YSLEER. The CDR3 here is CASSQDPRGIGELFF. The CDR3 region has the DNA TGCGCCAGCAGCCAAGATCCGCGCGGGATCGGGGAGCTGTTTTTT.